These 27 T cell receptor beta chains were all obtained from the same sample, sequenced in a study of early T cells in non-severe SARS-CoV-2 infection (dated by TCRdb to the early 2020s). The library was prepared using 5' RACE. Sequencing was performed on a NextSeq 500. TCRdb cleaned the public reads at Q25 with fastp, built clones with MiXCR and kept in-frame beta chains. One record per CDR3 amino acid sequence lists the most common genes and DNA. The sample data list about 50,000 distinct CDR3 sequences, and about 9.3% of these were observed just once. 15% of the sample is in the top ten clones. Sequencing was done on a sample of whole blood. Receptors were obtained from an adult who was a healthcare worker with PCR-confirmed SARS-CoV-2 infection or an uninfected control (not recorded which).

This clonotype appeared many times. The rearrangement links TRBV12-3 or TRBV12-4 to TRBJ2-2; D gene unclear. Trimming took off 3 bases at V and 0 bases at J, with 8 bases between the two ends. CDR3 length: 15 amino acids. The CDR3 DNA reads TGTGCCAGCAGTTTGGAGCAGCCGAACACCGGGGAGCTGTTTTTT. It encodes CASSLEQPNTGELFF.

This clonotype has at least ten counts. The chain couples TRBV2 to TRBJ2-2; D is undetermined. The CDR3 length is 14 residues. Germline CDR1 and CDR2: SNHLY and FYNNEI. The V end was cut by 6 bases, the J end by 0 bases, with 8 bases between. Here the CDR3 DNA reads TGTGCCAGCAGGAGATTCGCGAACACCGGGGAGCTGTTTTTT. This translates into CASRRFANTGELFF.

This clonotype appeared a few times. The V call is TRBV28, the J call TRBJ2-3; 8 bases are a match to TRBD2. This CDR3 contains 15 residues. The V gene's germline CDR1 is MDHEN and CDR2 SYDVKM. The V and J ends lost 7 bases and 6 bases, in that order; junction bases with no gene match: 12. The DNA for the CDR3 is TGTGCCAGCACATACGGACTAGCTTCTTCGGATACGCAGTATTTT. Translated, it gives CASTYGLASSDTQYF.

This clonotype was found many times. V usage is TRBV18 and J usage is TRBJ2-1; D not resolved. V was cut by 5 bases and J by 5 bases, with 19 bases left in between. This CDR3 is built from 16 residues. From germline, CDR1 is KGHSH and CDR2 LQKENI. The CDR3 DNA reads TGTGCCAGCTCAGGACGGTGGGTGGCTCAGAACAATGAGCAGTTCTTC. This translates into CASSGRWVAQNNEQFF.

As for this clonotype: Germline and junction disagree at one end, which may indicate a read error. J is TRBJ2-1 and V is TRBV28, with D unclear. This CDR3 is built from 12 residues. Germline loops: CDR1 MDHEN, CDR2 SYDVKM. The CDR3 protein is CASSLWGNEQSF. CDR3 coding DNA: TGTGCCAGCAGTTTATGGGGGAATGAGCAGTCCTTC.

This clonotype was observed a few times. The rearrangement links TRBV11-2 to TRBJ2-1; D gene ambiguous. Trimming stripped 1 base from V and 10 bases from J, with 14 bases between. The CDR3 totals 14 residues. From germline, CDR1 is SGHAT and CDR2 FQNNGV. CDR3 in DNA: TGTGCCAGCAGCTTAGCTCTGGTAGGAGCAGAGCAGTTCTTC. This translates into CASSLALVGAEQFF.

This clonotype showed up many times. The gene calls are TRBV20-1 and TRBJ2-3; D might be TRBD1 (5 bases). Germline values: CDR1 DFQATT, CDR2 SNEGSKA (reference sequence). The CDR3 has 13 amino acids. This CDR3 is CSQKGATTDTQYF. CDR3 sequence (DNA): TGCAGCCAAAAAGGGGCGACCACAGATACGCAGTATTTT.

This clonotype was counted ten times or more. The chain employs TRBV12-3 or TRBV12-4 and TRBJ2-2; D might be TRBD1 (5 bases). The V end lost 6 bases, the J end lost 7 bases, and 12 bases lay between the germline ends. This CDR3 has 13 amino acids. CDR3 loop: CASRTDTGGELFF. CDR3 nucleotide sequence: TGTGCCAGCAGAACGGACACAGGCGGGGAGCTGTTTTTT.

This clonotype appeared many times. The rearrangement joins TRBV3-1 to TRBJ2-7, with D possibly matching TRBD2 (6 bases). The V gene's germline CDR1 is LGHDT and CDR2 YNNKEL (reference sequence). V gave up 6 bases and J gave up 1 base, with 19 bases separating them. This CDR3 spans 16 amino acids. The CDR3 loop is CASSTSAPGASYEQYF. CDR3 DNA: TGTGCCAGCAGTACCAGTGCTCCGGGAGCGTCCTACGAGCAGTACTTC.

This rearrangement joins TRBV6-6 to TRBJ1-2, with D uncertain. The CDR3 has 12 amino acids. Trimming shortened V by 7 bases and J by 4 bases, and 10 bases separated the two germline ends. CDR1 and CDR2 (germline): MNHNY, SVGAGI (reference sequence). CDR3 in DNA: TGTGCCAGCAAGGAGCCCCCCTATGGCTACACCTTC. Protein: CASKEPPYGYTF.

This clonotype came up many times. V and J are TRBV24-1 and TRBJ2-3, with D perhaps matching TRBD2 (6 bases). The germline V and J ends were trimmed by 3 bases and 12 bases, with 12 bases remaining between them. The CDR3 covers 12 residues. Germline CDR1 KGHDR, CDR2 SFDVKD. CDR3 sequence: CATSDTRGFQYF. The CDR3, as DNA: TGTGCCACCAGTGATACCCGGGGGTTCCAGTATTTT.

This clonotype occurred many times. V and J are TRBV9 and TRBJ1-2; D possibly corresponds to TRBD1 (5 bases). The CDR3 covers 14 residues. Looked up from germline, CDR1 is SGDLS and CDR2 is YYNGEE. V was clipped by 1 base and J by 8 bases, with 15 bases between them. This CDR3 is CASSVNEGLEGYTF. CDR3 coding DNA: TGTGCCAGCAGCGTAAATGAGGGACTAGAGGGCTACACCTTC.

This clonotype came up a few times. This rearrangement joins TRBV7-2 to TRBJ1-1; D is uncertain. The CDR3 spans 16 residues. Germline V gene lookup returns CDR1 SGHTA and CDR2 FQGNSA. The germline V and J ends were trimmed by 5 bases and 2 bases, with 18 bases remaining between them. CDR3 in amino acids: CASSGGSGPRNTEAFF. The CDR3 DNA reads TGTGCCAGCAGCGGTGGAAGTGGACCACGCAACACTGAAGCTTTCTTT.

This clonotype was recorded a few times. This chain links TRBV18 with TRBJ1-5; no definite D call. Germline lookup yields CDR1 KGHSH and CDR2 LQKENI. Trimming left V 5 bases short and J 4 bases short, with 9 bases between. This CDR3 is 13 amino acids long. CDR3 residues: CASSKAGNQPQHF. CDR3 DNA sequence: TGTGCCAGCTCAAAGGCAGGTAATCAGCCCCAGCATTTT. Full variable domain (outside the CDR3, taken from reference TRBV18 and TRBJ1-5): NAGVMQNPRHLVRRRGQEARLRCSPMKGHSHVYWYRQLPEEGLKFMVYLQKENIIDESGMPKERFSAEFPKEGPSILRIQQVVRGDSAAYFCASSKAGNQPQHFGDGTRLSIL.

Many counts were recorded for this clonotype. CDR3 coding DNA: TGTGCCAGCAGTTTAGTTCTATTTGTAGGTGCCAGTGACATGAACACTGAAGCTTTCTTT. Amino acids: CASSLVLFVGASDMNTEAFF. The genes are TRBV28 and TRBJ1-1; D ambiguous. The V end lost 2 bases, the J end lost 0 bases, and 25 bases lay between the germline ends. This CDR3 has 20 amino acids. Germline V gene sequence: CDR1 MDHEN, CDR2 SYDVKM.

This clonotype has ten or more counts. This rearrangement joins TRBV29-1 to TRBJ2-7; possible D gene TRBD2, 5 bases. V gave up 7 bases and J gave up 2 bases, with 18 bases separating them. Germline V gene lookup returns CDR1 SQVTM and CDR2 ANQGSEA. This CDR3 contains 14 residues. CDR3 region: CSATPSFSAYEQYF. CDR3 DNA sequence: TGCAGCGCCACCCCTAGCTTTTCGGCCTACGAGCAGTACTTC.

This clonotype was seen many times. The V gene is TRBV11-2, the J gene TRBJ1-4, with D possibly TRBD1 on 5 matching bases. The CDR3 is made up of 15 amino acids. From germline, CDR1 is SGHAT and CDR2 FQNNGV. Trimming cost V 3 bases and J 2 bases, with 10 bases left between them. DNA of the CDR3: TGTGCCAGCAGCTTTACCGGGGCCACTAATGAAAAACTGTTTTTT. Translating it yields CASSFTGATNEKLFF.

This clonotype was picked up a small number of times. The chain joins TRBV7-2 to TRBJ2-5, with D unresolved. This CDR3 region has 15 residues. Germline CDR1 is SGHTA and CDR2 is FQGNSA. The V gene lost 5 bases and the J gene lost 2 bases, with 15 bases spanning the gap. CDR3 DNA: TGTGCCAGCAGCCCCCGGACCCTGGGGCAAGAGACCCAGTACTTC. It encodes CASSPRTLGQETQYF.

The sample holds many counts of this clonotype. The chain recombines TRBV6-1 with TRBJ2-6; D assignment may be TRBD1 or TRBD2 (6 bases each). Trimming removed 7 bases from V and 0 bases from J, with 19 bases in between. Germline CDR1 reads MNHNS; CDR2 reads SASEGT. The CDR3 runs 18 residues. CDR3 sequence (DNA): TGTGCCAGCAAGGGGGGATACAGAGGTGCCTCTGGGGCCAACGTCCTGACTTTC. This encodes CASKGGYRGASGANVLTF.

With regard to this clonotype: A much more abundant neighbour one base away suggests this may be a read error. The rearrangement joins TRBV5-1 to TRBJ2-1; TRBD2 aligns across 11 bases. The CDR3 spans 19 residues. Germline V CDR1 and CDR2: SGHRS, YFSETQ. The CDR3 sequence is CASSSFKTSGSISYNEQLF. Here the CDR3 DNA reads TGCGCCAGCAGCTCCTTCAAAACTAGCGGGAGTATCTCCTACAATGAGCAGCTCTTC.

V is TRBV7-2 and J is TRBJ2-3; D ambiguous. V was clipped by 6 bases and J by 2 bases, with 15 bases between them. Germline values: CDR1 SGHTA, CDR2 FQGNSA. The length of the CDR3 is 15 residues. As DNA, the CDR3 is TGTGCCAGCAGGATTAGCATCGGTCACACAGATACGCAGTATTTT. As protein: CASRISIGHTDTQYF.

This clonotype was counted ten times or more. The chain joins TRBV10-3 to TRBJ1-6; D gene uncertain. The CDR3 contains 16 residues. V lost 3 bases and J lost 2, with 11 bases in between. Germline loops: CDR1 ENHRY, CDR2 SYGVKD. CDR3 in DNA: TGTGCCATCAGTGATGTGGGTATGACCTATAATTCACCCCTCCACTTT. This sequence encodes CAISDVGMTYNSPLHF.

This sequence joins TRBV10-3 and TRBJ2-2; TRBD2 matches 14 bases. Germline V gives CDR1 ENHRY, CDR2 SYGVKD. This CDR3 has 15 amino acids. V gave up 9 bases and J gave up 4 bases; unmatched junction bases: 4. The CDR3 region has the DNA TGTGCCATGGGGACTAGCGGGAGTTCCACCGGGGAGCTGTTTTTT. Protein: CAMGTSGSSTGELFF.

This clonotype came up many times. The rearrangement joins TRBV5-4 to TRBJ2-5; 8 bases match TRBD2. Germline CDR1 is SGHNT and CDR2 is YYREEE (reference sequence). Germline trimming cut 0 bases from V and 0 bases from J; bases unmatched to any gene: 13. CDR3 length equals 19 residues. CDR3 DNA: TGTGCCAGCAGCTTGGAAGGTCTAGCGGGCTTAGGATACCAAGAGACCCAGTACTTC. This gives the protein CASSLEGLAGLGYQETQYF.

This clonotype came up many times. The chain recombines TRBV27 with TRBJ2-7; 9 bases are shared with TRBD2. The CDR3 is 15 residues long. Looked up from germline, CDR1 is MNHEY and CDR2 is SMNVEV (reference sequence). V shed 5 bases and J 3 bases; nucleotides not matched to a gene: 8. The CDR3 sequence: CASSLSGTSLYEQYF. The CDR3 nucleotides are TGTGCCAGCAGTCTCTCCGGGACTAGCCTCTACGAGCAGTACTTC.

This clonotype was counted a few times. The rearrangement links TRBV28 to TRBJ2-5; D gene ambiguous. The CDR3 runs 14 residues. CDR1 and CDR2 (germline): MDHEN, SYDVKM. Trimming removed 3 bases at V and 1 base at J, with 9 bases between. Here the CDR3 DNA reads TGTGCCAGCAGTTTTAGGGCGGTCCAAGAGACCCAGTACTTC. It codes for CASSFRAVQETQYF.

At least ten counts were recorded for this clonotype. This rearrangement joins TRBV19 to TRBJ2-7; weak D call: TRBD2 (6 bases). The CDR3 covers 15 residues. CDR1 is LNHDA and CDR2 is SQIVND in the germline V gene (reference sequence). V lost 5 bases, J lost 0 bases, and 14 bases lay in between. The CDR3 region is CASSGGGTSSYEQYF. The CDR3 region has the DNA TGTGCCAGTAGTGGAGGAGGGACGAGCTCCTACGAGCAGTACTTC.